This T cell receptor (beta chain) comes out of a study of cytomegalovirus exposure and HLA in healthy donors. About the study: Of all 400 or so donors who were genotyped, 70% to 85% belonged to the Caucasian-associated ancestry cluster. General study results and limits: In a later analysis, TCR association rates varied by HLA locus: DRB1 most, HLA-C fewest. There were under 200 TCR beta chains listed as cytomegalovirus-associated. An observed cluster of highly shared sequence variants was recorded as a likely sequencing artifact.

With regard to this clone: What it binds is unknown.

Germline V gives CDR1 MGHRA, CDR2 YSYEKL. The J segment lost 6 bases and the V segment lost 4 bases, leaving 3 bases of the junction unmatched. This CDR3 is 14 amino acids long. PCR used 60 Vbeta primers and 13 Jbeta primers. TCRdb keeps only in-frame clones here, not all; method: immunoSEQ multiplex PCR. Among 160,000 or so clones, 82% were seen once, and the ten largest hold approximately 0.55%. The material sequenced was PBMCs. This TCR derives from a woman aged 45-59 years in good health and CMV-seronegative. The chain couples TRBV4-1 to TRBJ2-3; TRBD1 matches 11 bases. CDR3 amino acids: CASSLGQGADTQYF. CDR3 in DNA: TGCGCCAGCAGCCTAGGACAGGGGGCGGATACGCAGTATTTT.